This T cell receptor beta chain was identified in a study of cytomegalovirus exposure and HLA in healthy donors. Across the whole study: The early release's HLA-typed donors yielded tens of millions of unique TCRs. Study-wide findings and caveats: Fewer N-insertions than the roughly 600-donor mean were reportedly shown by an Asian-associated ancestry cluster in a later analysis. According to the study, approximately 150 TCR beta chains were cytomegalovirus-associated.

As regards this clone: Its antigen is still unknown.

The PCR ran on 60 Vbeta and 13 Jbeta primers. Data came from immunoSEQ multiplex PCR; TCRdb stores just in-frame clones and leaves some out. The table has fewer than 85,000 clones, 65% to 80% seen once. The V and J ends lost 6 bases and 2 bases, in that order; junction bases with no gene match: 8. Per the germline V gene, CDR1 is SGHRS and CDR2 is YFSETQ. The CDR3 covers 15 residues. Sequences were obtained from PBMCs. The TCR comes from a woman aged 40 to 55 in good health and CMV-seropositive. V is TRBV5-1 and J is TRBJ2-3, with 8 bases matching TRBD2. The CDR3 DNA is TGCGCCAGCATGTCCGGGACTAGGACCACAGATACGCAGTATTTT. Translation: CASMSGTRTTDTQYF.